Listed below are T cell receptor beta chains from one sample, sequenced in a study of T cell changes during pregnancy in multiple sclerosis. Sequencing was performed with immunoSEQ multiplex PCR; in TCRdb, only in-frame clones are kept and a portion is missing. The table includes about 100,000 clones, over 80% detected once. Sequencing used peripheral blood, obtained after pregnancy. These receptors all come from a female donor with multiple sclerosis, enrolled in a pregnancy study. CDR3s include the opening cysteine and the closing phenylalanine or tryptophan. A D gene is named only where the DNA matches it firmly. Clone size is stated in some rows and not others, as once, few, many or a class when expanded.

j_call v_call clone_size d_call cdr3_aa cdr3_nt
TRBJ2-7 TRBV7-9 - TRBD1 CASSLNRGQDEQYF TGTGCCAGCAGCCTAAACAGGGGGCAGGACGAGCAGTACTTC
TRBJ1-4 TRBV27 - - CASSLSLATNEKLFF TGTGCCAGCAGTTTATCGCTAGCAACTAATGAAAAACTGTTTTTT
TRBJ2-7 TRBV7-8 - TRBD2 CASSFLAGGLGEQYF TGTGCCAGCAGCTTTCTAGCGGGAGGCTTGGGGGAGCAGTACTTC
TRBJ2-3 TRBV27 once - CASRGWASRSPDTQYF TGTGCCAGCAGAGGGTGGGCTAGCCGGAGCCCAGATACGCAGTATTTT
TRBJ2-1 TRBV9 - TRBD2 CASSVPTSGSDEQFF TGTGCCAGCAGCGTACCGACTAGCGGGAGCGATGAGCAGTTCTTC
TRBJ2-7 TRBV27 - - CASRSLITYEQYF TGTGCCAGCAGGAGCCTTATAACCTACGAGCAGTACTTC
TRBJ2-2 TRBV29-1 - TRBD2 CSVAGTKSTGELFF TGCAGCGTGGCCGGGACTAAAAGCACCGGGGAGCTGTTTTTT
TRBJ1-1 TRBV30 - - CAWLPRGIF TGTGCCTGGCTCCCCCGGGGGATCTTT
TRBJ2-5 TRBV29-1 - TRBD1 CSVSGGEETQYF TGCAGCGTTTCAGGGGGAGAAGAGACCCAGTACTTC
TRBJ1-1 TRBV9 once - CASSVPGNTEAFF TGTGCCAGCAGCGTACCAGGGAACACTGAAGCTTTCTTT
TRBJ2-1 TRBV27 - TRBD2 CASGLAGAGEQFF TGTGCCAGCGGACTAGCGGGAGCTGGTGAGCAGTTCTTC
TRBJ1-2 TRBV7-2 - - CASSLNSYYGYTF TGTGCCAGCAGCTTAAACAGCTACTATGGCTACACCTTC
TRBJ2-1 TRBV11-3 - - CASSLPAKYEQFF TGTGCCAGCAGCTTGCCAGCGAAATATGAGCAGTTCTTC
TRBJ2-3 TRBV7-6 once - CASSPSGDTQYF TGTGCCAGCAGCCCGTCGGGAGATACGCAGTATTTT
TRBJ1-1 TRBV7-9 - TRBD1 CASSQQGGANTEAFF TGTGCCAGCAGCCAGCAAGGGGGCGCGAACACTGAAGCTTTCTTT
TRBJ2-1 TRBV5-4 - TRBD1 CASSGQGVNEQFF TGTGCCAGCAGTGGACAGGGGGTCAATGAGCAGTTCTTC
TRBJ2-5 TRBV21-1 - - CASSSSGEETQYF TGTGCCAGCAGCAGTAGCGGGGAAGAGACCCAGTACTTC
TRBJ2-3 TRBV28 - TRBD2 CASSLPVVAGRSDTQYF TGTGCCAGCAGTTTACCAGTGGTAGCGGGAAGGTCAGATACGCAGTATTTT
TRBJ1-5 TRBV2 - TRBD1 CASSYRTGVNQPQHF TGTGCCAGCAGTTATAGGACAGGGGTCAATCAGCCCCAGCATTTT
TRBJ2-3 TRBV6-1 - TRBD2 CASYERGDTDTQYF TGTGCCAGCTACGAGCGGGGAGACACAGATACGCAGTATTTT
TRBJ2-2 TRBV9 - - CASSVSGNTGELFF TGTGCCAGCAGCGTATCGGGGAACACCGGGGAGCTGTTTTTT
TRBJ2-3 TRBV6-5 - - CASSYSGASTDTQYF TGTGCCAGCAGTTACTCGGGAGCTAGCACAGATACGCAGTATTTT
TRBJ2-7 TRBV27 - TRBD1 CASSPGQFYEQYF TGTGCCAGCAGCCCGGGACAGTTCTACGAGCAGTACTTC
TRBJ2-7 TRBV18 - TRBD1 CASRGTVGEQYF TGTGCCAGCCGAGGGACAGTAGGCGAGCAGTACTTC
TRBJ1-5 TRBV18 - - CASSPHYDQPQHF TGTGCCAGCTCACCACATTATGATCAGCCCCAGCATTTT
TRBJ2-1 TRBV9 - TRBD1 CASTQPGGGVYEQFF TGTGCCAGCACCCAACCAGGGGGCGGAGTATATGAGCAGTTCTTC
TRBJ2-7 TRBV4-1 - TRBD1 CASRRTGGSYEQYF TGCGCCAGCAGGCGGACAGGGGGGTCCTACGAGCAGTACTTC
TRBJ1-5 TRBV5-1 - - CASQSWGRGYQPQHF TGCGCCAGCCAAAGTTGGGGCAGGGGCTATCAGCCCCAGCATTTT
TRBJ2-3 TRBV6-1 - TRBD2 CASSGGGLAGTDTQYF TGTGCCAGCAGTGGGGGGGGACTAGCGGGAACAGATACGCAGTATTTT
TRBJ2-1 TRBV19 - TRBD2 CASSMAQSLIAGEQFF TGTGCCAGTAGTATGGCCCAGTCCCTCATAGCGGGGGAGCAGTTCTTC
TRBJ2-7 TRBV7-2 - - CASSPQRKTLSSYEQYF TGTGCCAGCAGCCCCCAGCGGAAAACCCTTAGCTCCTACGAGCAGTACTTC
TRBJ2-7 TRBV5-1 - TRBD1 CASSATGTGIYEQYF TGCGCCAGCAGCGCTACCGGGACAGGGATTTACGAGCAGTACTTC
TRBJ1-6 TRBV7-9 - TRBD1 CASSSGTGGSPLHF TGTGCCAGCAGCTCCGGGACAGGGGGTTCACCCCTCCACTTT
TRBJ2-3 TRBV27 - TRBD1 CASSASGGDTQYF TGTGCCAGCAGTGCTTCAGGGGGTGATACGCAGTATTTT
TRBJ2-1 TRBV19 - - CASSIRLARNNEQFF TGTGCCAGTAGTATTAGGTTAGCCCGCAACAATGAGCAGTTCTTC
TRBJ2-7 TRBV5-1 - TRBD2 CASSLEASGAYEQYF TGCGCCAGCAGCTTGGAGGCTAGCGGAGCCTACGAGCAGTACTTC
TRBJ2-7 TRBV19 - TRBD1 CASSPRQGGYSEQYF TGTGCCAGTAGTCCAAGACAGGGGGGTTACTCCGAGCAGTACTTC